This TCR beta chain emerged from a study of long-term antiretroviral therapy in people with HIV. Runs used v3.0 of the immunoSEQ assay and were done at survey level. Libraries were prepared by immunoSEQ multiplex PCR; TCRdb keeps only in-frame clonotypes and omits some of them. The sample contains under 25,000 clones, 76% of which appear only once. The study used samples holding about 0.85-10 million cryopreserved PBMC before DNA extraction. Overall study results and limits: Before ART, certain clones expanded, and these dominated the repertoire at all time points. Repertoires looked antigen-experienced, with only a slight naive shift after ART.

This CDR3 comprises 15 residues. The V and J ends lost 7 bases and 7 bases, in that order; junction bases with no gene match: 14. CDR1 and CDR2 (germline): SEHNR, FQNEAQ (reference sequence). Comments on this clone: Its specificity is not known.

Here the sequenced sample was unsorted PBMCs, taken 0.5 years before starting antiretroviral therapy. The rearrangement joins TRBV7-9 to TRBJ1-2; 8 bases agree with TRBD1. This TCR was recovered from a young man with HIV. The CDR3 sequence is CASTSFRGQLGGYTF. CDR3 nucleotides: TGTGCCAGCACTTCCTTCAGGGGGCAATTGGGTGGCTACACCTTC.